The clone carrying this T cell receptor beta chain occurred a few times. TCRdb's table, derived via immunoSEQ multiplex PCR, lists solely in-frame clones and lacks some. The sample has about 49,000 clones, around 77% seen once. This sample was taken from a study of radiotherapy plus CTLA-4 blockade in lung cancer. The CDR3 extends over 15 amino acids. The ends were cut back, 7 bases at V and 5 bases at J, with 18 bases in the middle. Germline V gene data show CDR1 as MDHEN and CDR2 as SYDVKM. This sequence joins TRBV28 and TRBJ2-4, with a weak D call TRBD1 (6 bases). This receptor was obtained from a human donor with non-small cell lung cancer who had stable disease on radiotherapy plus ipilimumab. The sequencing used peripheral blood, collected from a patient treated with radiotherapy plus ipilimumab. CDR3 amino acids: CASKGQSGGQNIQYF. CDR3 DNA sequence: TGTGCCAGCAAAGGGCAGAGTGGGGGCCAAAACATTCAGTACTTC.